These T cell receptor beta chains were read from a single sample in a study of blood T cell repertoires in COVID-19. The repertoire was sequenced with immunoSEQ multiplex PCR; TCRdb's copy has only in-frame clones and lacks some. Among about 300,000 clones listed, 65% to 90% were seen once. Sequencing was carried out using PBMCs or T cells enriched from blood (not recorded which). These receptors were collected from a man younger than 45 who had recovered from COVID-19. CDR3s include the opening cysteine and the closing phenylalanine or tryptophan. The order of the fields is J gene, V gene, D gene, clone size, CDR3 DNA, CDR3 protein. The D gene is left open where the match is weak. The size of a clone is reported for some rows only, either as once, few or many, or as a class for expanded clones.

j_call: TRBJ2-5; v_call: TRBV4-1; d_call: TRBD2; clone_size: -; cdr3_nt: TGCGCCAGCAGCCAAGATCGATCGTCTAGCGGGGGACAAGAGACCCAGTACTTC; cdr3_aa: CASSQDRSSSGGQETQYF
j_call: TRBJ1-6; v_call: TRBV6-6; d_call: TRBD1; clone_size: -; cdr3_nt: TGTGCCAGCACGCTCCAGGGGGCGAATAATTCACCCCTCCACTTT; cdr3_aa: CASTLQGANNSPLHF
j_call: TRBJ1-5; v_call: TRBV12-5; d_call: -; clone_size: -; cdr3_nt: TGTGCTAGTGGTTTAAATTGTCCGGGGGTAGGATTTACGGTTGGCAATCAGCCCCAGCATTTT; cdr3_aa: CASGLNCPGVGFTVGNQPQHF
j_call: TRBJ2-3; v_call: TRBV6-6; d_call: -; clone_size: -; cdr3_nt: TGTGCCAGCAGTTACGAGGAAGTTAGCACAGATACGCAGTATTTT; cdr3_aa: CASSYEEVSTDTQYF
j_call: TRBJ2-2; v_call: TRBV19; d_call: TRBD2; clone_size: -; cdr3_nt: TGTGCCAGTAGTATTATCGGCGGGAGGGCTAACGGGGAGCTGTTTTTT; cdr3_aa: CASSIIGGRANGELFF
j_call: TRBJ1-5; v_call: TRBV27; d_call: TRBD1; clone_size: -; cdr3_nt: TGTGCCAGCAGTTTAGACAGGGAGGGCAATCAGCCCCAGCATTTT; cdr3_aa: CASSLDREGNQPQHF
j_call: TRBJ2-7; v_call: TRBV24-1; d_call: TRBD2; clone_size: -; cdr3_nt: TGTGCCACCTCCGGGACTAGCGGGAGTCAAGAGCAGTACTTC; cdr3_aa: CATSGTSGSQEQYF
j_call: TRBJ2-4; v_call: TRBV5-1; d_call: -; clone_size: once; cdr3_nt: TGCGCCAGCAGCTTGATCCAGGGAGCCAAAAACATTCAGTACTTC; cdr3_aa: CASSLIQGAKNIQYF
j_call: TRBJ1-3; v_call: TRBV12-1; d_call: -; clone_size: -; cdr3_nt: TGTGCCAGCAGGGATATGACCCGGGACTATAATCACCTCTCTGGAAACACCATATATTTT; cdr3_aa: CASRDMTRDYNHLSGNTIYF
j_call: TRBJ1-2; v_call: TRBV28; d_call: -; clone_size: once; cdr3_nt: TGTGCCACGTCACTTCAAGGGGACTATGGCTACACCTTC; cdr3_aa: CATSLQGDYGYTF
j_call: TRBJ2-3; v_call: TRBV30; d_call: TRBD2; clone_size: -; cdr3_nt: TGTGCCTGGAGTGTCGGGACTAGCGGGGGGGCTACAGATACGCAGTATTTT; cdr3_aa: CAWSVGTSGGATDTQYF
j_call: TRBJ2-3; v_call: TRBV5-8; d_call: -; clone_size: once; cdr3_nt: TGTGCCGCATCGGGGGAGTCGACAGATACGCAGTATTTT; cdr3_aa: CAASGESTDTQYF
j_call: TRBJ2-7; v_call: TRBV10-1; d_call: TRBD2; clone_size: -; cdr3_nt: TGCGCCAGCAGTGATGGAAGCGGGAGGGCCAGCGAGCAGTACTTC; cdr3_aa: CASSDGSGRASEQYF
j_call: TRBJ2-7; v_call: TRBV19; d_call: TRBD1; clone_size: -; cdr3_nt: TGTGCCAGTAATAGTTTTGGACAGGGGTCCTACGAGCAGTACTTC; cdr3_aa: CASNSFGQGSYEQYF
j_call: TRBJ1-2; v_call: TRBV5-1; d_call: -; clone_size: -; cdr3_nt: TGCGCCAGCAGCTTGGACTCCCGGTTAGCTAACTATGGCTACACCTTC; cdr3_aa: CASSLDSRLANYGYTF
j_call: TRBJ1-3; v_call: TRBV3-1/TRBV3-2; d_call: TRBD1; clone_size: -; cdr3_nt: TGTGCCAGCAGCCGCGGGACAGGGGGAAACACCATATATTTT; cdr3_aa: CASSRGTGGNTIYF
j_call: TRBJ2-7; v_call: TRBV5-1; d_call: -; clone_size: -; cdr3_nt: TGCGCCAGCAGCTCGCCCGGGGCAGGGGTCTACGAGCAGTACTTC; cdr3_aa: CASSSPGAGVYEQYF
j_call: TRBJ1-2; v_call: TRBV7-9; d_call: TRBD1; clone_size: -; cdr3_nt: TGTGCCAGCAGCCGCGACAGGGGATCGGTGAATGGCTACACCTTC; cdr3_aa: CASSRDRGSVNGYTF
j_call: TRBJ2-2; v_call: TRBV7-9; d_call: -; clone_size: -; cdr3_nt: TGTGCCAGCGGCCCGAACACCGGGGAGCTGTTTTTT; cdr3_aa: CASGPNTGELFF
j_call: TRBJ2-5; v_call: TRBV30; d_call: TRBD1; clone_size: -; cdr3_nt: TGTGCCTGCCAGGGACAGGGGGGAGAGACCCAGTACTTC; cdr3_aa: CACQGQGGETQYF
j_call: TRBJ2-5; v_call: TRBV6-5; d_call: -; clone_size: -; cdr3_nt: TGTGCCAGCCGCGCGATGGGGGGAACCCAAGAGACCCAGTACTTC; cdr3_aa: CASRAMGGTQETQYF
j_call: TRBJ2-7; v_call: TRBV27; d_call: -; clone_size: -; cdr3_nt: TGTGCCAGCAGTTTAAAGCACCACTACGAGCAGTACTTC; cdr3_aa: CASSLKHHYEQYF
j_call: TRBJ2-3; v_call: TRBV2; d_call: -; clone_size: -; cdr3_nt: TGTGCCAGCAGTCGACAGGTTTCAGATACGCAGTATTTT; cdr3_aa: CASSRQVSDTQYF
j_call: TRBJ2-2; v_call: TRBV19; d_call: -; clone_size: few; cdr3_nt: TGTGCCAGCACCTCGACAGGACCTTCCGGGGAGCTGTTTTTT; cdr3_aa: CASTSTGPSGELFF
j_call: TRBJ1-3; v_call: TRBV29-1; d_call: -; clone_size: -; cdr3_nt: TGCAGCTTCGCCACAGGTTCGGGAAACACCATATATTTT; cdr3_aa: CSFATGSGNTIYF
j_call: TRBJ2-5; v_call: TRBV5-1; d_call: -; clone_size: once; cdr3_nt: TGCGCCAGCAGCTTGGACAGGGAGGGAGAGACCCAGTACTTC; cdr3_aa: CASSLDREGETQYF
j_call: TRBJ1-4; v_call: TRBV5-1; d_call: TRBD1; clone_size: -; cdr3_nt: TGCGCCAGCAGCTTGGTGGGGGGACAGGGCGGAGAAAAACTGTTTTTT; cdr3_aa: CASSLVGGQGGEKLFF
j_call: TRBJ1-2; v_call: TRBV14; d_call: -; clone_size: few; cdr3_nt: TGTGCCAGCAGCCCCTCTGGGGGGACCCACTATGGCTACACCTTC; cdr3_aa: CASSPSGGTHYGYTF
j_call: TRBJ2-3; v_call: TRBV24-1; d_call: TRBD1; clone_size: -; cdr3_nt: TGTGCCACCAGTGAGTCCGGGACAGGGAAGGATACGCAGTATTTT; cdr3_aa: CATSESGTGKDTQYF
j_call: TRBJ2-1; v_call: TRBV11-3; d_call: -; clone_size: -; cdr3_nt: TGTGCCAGCAGCCCCCTCGATAGCGAGCAGTTCTTC; cdr3_aa: CASSPLDSEQFF
j_call: TRBJ2-3; v_call: TRBV19; d_call: TRBD2; clone_size: -; cdr3_nt: TGTGCCAGTAGTAGATTGAGCGGGATTGCACGCACAGATACGCAGTATTTT; cdr3_aa: CASSRLSGIARTDTQYF
j_call: TRBJ1-4; v_call: TRBV7-9; d_call: -; clone_size: -; cdr3_nt: TGTGCCAGCAGCCACGACAAGGTACCGCCCGGGATAGTTCGACTGTTTTTT; cdr3_aa: CASSHDKVPPGIVRLFF
j_call: TRBJ2-7; v_call: TRBV6-5; d_call: -; clone_size: once; cdr3_nt: TGTGCCAGCAGTTACTCTGTAGGGGTCCGATCGGAGCAGTACTTC; cdr3_aa: CASSYSVGVRSEQYF
j_call: TRBJ2-7; v_call: TRBV5-6; d_call: -; clone_size: -; cdr3_nt: TGTGCCAGCAGCTTGGCCAGGGAATTCTACGAGCAGTACTTC; cdr3_aa: CASSLAREFYEQYF
j_call: TRBJ2-1; v_call: TRBV6-2/TRBV6-3; d_call: TRBD1; clone_size: -; cdr3_nt: TGTGCCAGCAGCCATAACAGGGGGCGTAACAATGAGCAGTTCTTC; cdr3_aa: CASSHNRGRNNEQFF
j_call: TRBJ2-1; v_call: TRBV24-1; d_call: TRBD2; clone_size: -; cdr3_nt: TGTGCCACCAGTGGTTTTATAGGTAGCGGGAGCGCGGATGAGCAGTTCTTC; cdr3_aa: CATSGFIGSGSADEQFF
j_call: TRBJ2-7; v_call: TRBV4-1; d_call: TRBD2; clone_size: many; cdr3_nt: TGCGCCAGCAGCTACGCGGGGGGCAGAAGGAACGAGCAGTACTTC; cdr3_aa: CASSYAGGRRNEQYF
j_call: TRBJ2-7; v_call: TRBV11-2; d_call: TRBD2; clone_size: -; cdr3_nt: TGTGCCAGCAGCTTAGCTAGCGGGAGTCAAGACGAGCAGTACTTC; cdr3_aa: CASSLASGSQDEQYF
j_call: TRBJ2-7; v_call: TRBV3-1/TRBV3-2; d_call: TRBD2; clone_size: -; cdr3_nt: TGTGCCAGCAGCCATGCCGCCACCGGACTAGCAGTTTACGAGCAGTACTTC; cdr3_aa: CASSHAATGLAVYEQYF
j_call: TRBJ2-7; v_call: TRBV19; d_call: TRBD2; clone_size: -; cdr3_nt: TGTGCCAGTAGTATAAGCGGGAGCTCCGAGCAGTACTTC; cdr3_aa: CASSISGSSEQYF
j_call: TRBJ2-7; v_call: TRBV18; d_call: TRBD1; clone_size: -; cdr3_nt: TGTGCCAGCTCACCATCGCGGACAGGTACCTACGAGCAGTACTTC; cdr3_aa: CASSPSRTGTYEQYF
j_call: TRBJ2-7; v_call: TRBV27; d_call: -; clone_size: -; cdr3_nt: TGTGCCAGCTCAGGGGCCAACCCTTACGAGCAGTACTTC; cdr3_aa: CASSGANPYEQYF
j_call: TRBJ1-1; v_call: TRBV18; d_call: -; clone_size: -; cdr3_nt: TGTGCCAGCTCACCATCTCGAGGGAACACTGAAGCTTTCTTT; cdr3_aa: CASSPSRGNTEAFF
j_call: TRBJ2-3; v_call: TRBV15; d_call: -; clone_size: -; cdr3_nt: TGTGCCACCAGCAGGGAGGGTCTTACAGATACGCAGTATTTT; cdr3_aa: CATSREGLTDTQYF
j_call: TRBJ2-3; v_call: TRBV12-3/TRBV12-4; d_call: -; clone_size: -; cdr3_nt: TGTGCCAGCAGAAAATCCAGGTTCGATACGCAGTATTTT; cdr3_aa: CASRKSRFDTQYF
j_call: TRBJ1-2; v_call: TRBV3-1/TRBV3-2; d_call: TRBD1; clone_size: -; cdr3_nt: TGTGCCAGCAGCCCCCGGGACAGCTCCTATGGCTACACCTTC; cdr3_aa: CASSPRDSSYGYTF
j_call: TRBJ2-1; v_call: TRBV30; d_call: TRBD1; clone_size: -; cdr3_nt: TGTGCCTGGAGTGGAAACAGGGGGCTGAATGAGCAGTTCTTC; cdr3_aa: CAWSGNRGLNEQFF
j_call: TRBJ1-2; v_call: TRBV5-6; d_call: -; clone_size: -; cdr3_nt: TGTGCCAGCAGCTTGCCCAGGGCCCTATCTGGCTACACCTTC; cdr3_aa: CASSLPRALSGYTF
j_call: TRBJ1-4; v_call: TRBV5-8; d_call: TRBD1; clone_size: once; cdr3_nt: TGTGCCAGCAGCGTGGGACAGCTCCTTAATGAAAAACTGTTTTTT; cdr3_aa: CASSVGQLLNEKLFF
j_call: TRBJ1-2; v_call: TRBV6-4; d_call: TRBD1; clone_size: -; cdr3_nt: TGTGCCAGCAGTTACCGGGACAGGGGGCTCGGAAACTATGGCTACACCTTC; cdr3_aa: CASSYRDRGLGNYGYTF
j_call: TRBJ1-2; v_call: TRBV6-5; d_call: -; clone_size: -; cdr3_nt: TGTGCCAGCAGTTACGACACCAACTATGGCTACACCTTC; cdr3_aa: CASSYDTNYGYTF
j_call: TRBJ1-5; v_call: TRBV27; d_call: -; clone_size: -; cdr3_nt: TGTGCCAGCAGTTCGGTGGCAGCGATAATAAATAGCAATCAGCCCCAGCATTTT; cdr3_aa: CASSSVAAIINSNQPQHF
j_call: TRBJ2-7; v_call: TRBV6-1; d_call: TRBD2; clone_size: -; cdr3_nt: TGTGCCAGCAGTGATCAATCTAGCGGGAGGTATGCTGCCTACGAGCAGTACTTC; cdr3_aa: CASSDQSSGRYAAYEQYF
j_call: TRBJ1-6; v_call: TRBV13; d_call: -; clone_size: -; cdr3_nt: TGTGCCAGCAGCCGACCGGGAGAAGGTTCACCCCTCCACTTT; cdr3_aa: CASSRPGEGSPLHF